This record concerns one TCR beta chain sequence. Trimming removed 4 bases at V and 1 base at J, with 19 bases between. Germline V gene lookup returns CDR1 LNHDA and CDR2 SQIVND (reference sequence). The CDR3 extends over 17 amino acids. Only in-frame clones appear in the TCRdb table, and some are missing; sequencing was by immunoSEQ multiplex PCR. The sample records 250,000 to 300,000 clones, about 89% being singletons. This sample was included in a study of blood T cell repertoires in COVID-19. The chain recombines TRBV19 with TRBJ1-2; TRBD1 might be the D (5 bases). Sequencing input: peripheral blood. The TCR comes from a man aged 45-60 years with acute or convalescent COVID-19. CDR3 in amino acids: CASSSPELREYNYGYTF. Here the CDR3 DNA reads TGTGCCAGTAGTAGCCCCGAACTCAGGGAATATAACTATGGCTACACCTTC.